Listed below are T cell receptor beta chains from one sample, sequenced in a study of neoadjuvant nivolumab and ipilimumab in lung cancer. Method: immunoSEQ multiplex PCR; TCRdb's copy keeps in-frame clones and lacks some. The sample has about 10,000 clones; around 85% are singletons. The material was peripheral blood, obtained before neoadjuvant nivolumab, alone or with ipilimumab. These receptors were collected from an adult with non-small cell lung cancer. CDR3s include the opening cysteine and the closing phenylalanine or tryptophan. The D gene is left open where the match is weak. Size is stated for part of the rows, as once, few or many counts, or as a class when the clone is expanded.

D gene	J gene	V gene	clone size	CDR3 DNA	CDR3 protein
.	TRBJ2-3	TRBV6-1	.	TGTGCCATTGCTAGTTTGTCGAGCGCAGATACGCAGTATTTT	CAIASLSSADTQYF
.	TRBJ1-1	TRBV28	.	TGTGCCAGCAGTGTGGGGAACACTGAAGCTTTCTTT	CASSVGNTEAFF
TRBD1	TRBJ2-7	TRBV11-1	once	TGTGCCAGCAGCCGGGACAGCTCCCTCTCCTACGAGCAGTACTTC	CASSRDSSLSYEQYF
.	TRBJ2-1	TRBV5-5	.	TGTGCCAGCAGCTTGGGTCTTTACAATGAGCAGTTCTTC	CASSLGLYNEQFF
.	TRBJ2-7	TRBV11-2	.	TGTGCCAGCAGCTTAGGCGGGGTGACGGGGTGGACCTACGAGCAGTACTTC	CASSLGGVTGWTYEQYF
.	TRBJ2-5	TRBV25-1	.	TGTGCCAGCTGTTCCTCAGGGGGAGGCGAGACCCAGTACTTC	CASCSSGGGETQYF
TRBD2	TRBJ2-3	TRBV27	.	TGTGCCAGCAGTCCACGAGGACTAGCGGTCACAGATACGCAGTATTTT	CASSPRGLAVTDTQYF
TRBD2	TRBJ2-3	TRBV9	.	TGTGCCAGCAGCGCGACTAGCGGGTTCAGGGATACGCAGTATTTT	CASSATSGFRDTQYF
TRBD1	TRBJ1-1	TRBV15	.	TGTGCCACCAGCGAGACAGGGACTGAAGCTTTCTTT	CATSETGTEAFF
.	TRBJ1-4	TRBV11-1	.	TGTGCCAGCAGCTTCGGTGTAACTAATGAAAAACTGTTTTTT	CASSFGVTNEKLFF
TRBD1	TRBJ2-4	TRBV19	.	TGTGCCAGTAGTATCGGGACAGCCAGAAACATTCAGTACTTC	CASSIGTARNIQYF
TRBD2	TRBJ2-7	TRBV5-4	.	TGTGCCAGCAGCTTGGGACTAGCGGGAGACGAGCAGTACTTC	CASSLGLAGDEQYF
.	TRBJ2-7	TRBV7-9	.	TGTGCCAGCAGCCCAGGTGAGGCACCCTACGAGCAGTACTTC	CASSPGEAPYEQYF
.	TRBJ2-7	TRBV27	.	TGTGCCAGCAGCAGGCAGGGTGGCGAGCAGTACTTC	CASSRQGGEQYF
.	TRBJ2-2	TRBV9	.	TGTGCCAGCAGCGTAGATGGGGGTAACACCGGGGAGCTGTTTTTT	CASSVDGGNTGELFF
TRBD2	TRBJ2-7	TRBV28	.	TGTGCCAGCAGGGAAGTAGCGGGAGGCTCCTACGAGCAGTACTTC	CASREVAGGSYEQYF
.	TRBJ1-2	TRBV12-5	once	TGTGCTAGTGGTTTGGGAACATCGGGGTTTGGCTACACCTTC	CASGLGTSGFGYTF
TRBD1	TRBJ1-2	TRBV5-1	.	TGCGCCAGCAGCTTGATTACAGGGGGCAGTATCTATGGCTACACCTTC	CASSLITGGSIYGYTF
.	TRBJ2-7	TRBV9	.	TGTGCCAGCAGCGTAGAGGGGGGGGACAGAGCCGTTGACGAGCAGTACTTC	CASSVEGGDRAVDEQYF
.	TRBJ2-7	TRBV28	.	TGTGCCAGCAGTTCGCCTTCGGGACCTTGGGGGGACGAGCAGTACTTC	CASSSPSGPWGDEQYF
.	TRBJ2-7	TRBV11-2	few	TGTGCCAGCAGCTTGAGCGGTTTGTACGAGCAGTACTTC	CASSLSGLYEQYF
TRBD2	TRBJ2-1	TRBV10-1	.	TGCGCCAGCAGTGAGTCTGGCGGGAGGATTTCTGAGCAGTTCTTC	CASSESGGRISEQFF
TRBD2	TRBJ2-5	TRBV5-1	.	TGCGCCAGCAACCAAGCGGGAGGGCCAGAGACCCAGTACTTC	CASNQAGGPETQYF
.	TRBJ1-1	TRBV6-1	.	TGTGCCAGCAGTTTACAGGCACCGCGGGGTGAAGCTTTCTTT	CASSLQAPRGEAFF
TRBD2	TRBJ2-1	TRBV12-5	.	TGTGCTAGTGGTTCACGACTAGCGGGCGGTGAGCAGTTCTTC	CASGSRLAGGEQFF
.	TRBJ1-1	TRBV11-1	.	TGTGCCAGCAGCTTATCTGGGGGGAACACTGAAGCTTTCTTT	CASSLSGGNTEAFF
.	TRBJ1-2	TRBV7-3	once	TGTGCCAGCAGCTTAGTCTCAGGGGCGGGCTACACCTTC	CASSLVSGAGYTF
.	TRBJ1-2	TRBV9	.	TGTGCCAGCAGCGTTGGGTCTTTGGAAGGCTACACCTTC	CASSVGSLEGYTF
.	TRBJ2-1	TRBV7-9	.	TGTGCCAGCAGCTCACCCCCCCTTTTACTAGAGGTTCACAATGAGCAGTTCTTC	CASSSPPLLLEVHNEQFF
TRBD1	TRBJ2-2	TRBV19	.	TGTGCCAGTAGGATCACAGGGGCGGGCGGGGAGCTGTTTTTT	CASRITGAGGELFF
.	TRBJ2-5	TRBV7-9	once	TGTGCCAGCAGCAAGGTTGGGGAGACCCAGTACTTC	CASSKVGETQYF
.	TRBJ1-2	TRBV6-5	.	TGTGCCAGCAGTTACCAGGAGTACTCTTCTTTCTATGGCTACACCTTC	CASSYQEYSSFYGYTF
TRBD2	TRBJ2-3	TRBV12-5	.	TGTGCTAGTGGTGTAGCGGGAGGAGGTGATACGCAGTATTTT	CASGVAGGGDTQYF
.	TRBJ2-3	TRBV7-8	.	TGTGCCAGCAGCCCCCCTAGGGAACGCACAGATACGCAGTATTTT	CASSPPRERTDTQYF
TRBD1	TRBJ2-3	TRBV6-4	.	TGTGCCAGCAGTGACGGGACAGGGGCCGGCACAGATACGCAGTATTTT	CASSDGTGAGTDTQYF
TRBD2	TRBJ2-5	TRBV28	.	TGTGCCAGCAGTTTAGGCTTCGGGACTAGCGTACAAGAGACCCAGTACTTC	CASSLGFGTSVQETQYF
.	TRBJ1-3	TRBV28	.	TGTGCCAGCAAAGAGGACACCATATATTTT	CASKEDTIYF
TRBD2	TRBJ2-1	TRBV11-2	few	TGTGCCAGCAGATTAGCGGGAAATGAGCAGTTCTTC	CASRLAGNEQFF
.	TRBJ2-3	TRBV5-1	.	TGCGCCAGCAGCTTCGGCCTAGTCGGCACAGATACGCAGTATTTT	CASSFGLVGTDTQYF
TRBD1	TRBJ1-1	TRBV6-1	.	TGTGCCAGCAGTCCGGGACAGGGGGCTGGTGCTTTCTTT	CASSPGQGAGAFF
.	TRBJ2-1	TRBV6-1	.	TGTGCCAGCAGTGCCGGCTCGACACCAACCTCCTACAATGAGCAGTTCTTC	CASSAGSTPTSYNEQFF
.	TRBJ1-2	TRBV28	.	TGTGCCAGCAGTTCGACCGGACAGCACTATGGCTACACCTTC	CASSSTGQHYGYTF